The T cell receptor (beta chain) under discussion was sequenced for a study of liver allograft versus peripheral blood T cells. Study in general: Comparative analysis was performed on T cell receptor repertoires from transplanted livers and from recipients' peripheral blood. Study-level results: T cell receptor repertoires inside liver allografts reportedly differed from those in peripheral blood.

Per the germline V gene, CDR1 is MNHEY and CDR2 is SMNVEV (reference sequence). Trimming removed 7 bases from V and 1 base from J, with 17 bases in between. The CDR3 covers 15 residues. TCRdb fed the reads into MiXCR, producing one record per CDR3 protein. Found here are some 14,000 distinct CDR3 sequences, around a sixth of them singletons; the top ten hold 2% to 2.5%. This clonotype was counted a few times. Its matching antigen is unknown. The chain employs TRBV27 and TRBJ2-7, with a tentative D call TRBD2 (5 bases). The sequence was obtained from a human patient who had a liver transplant. Some T cells here may be from the graft donor. In DNA form, the CDR3 reads TGTGCCAGCACCCGGGGAAGAGGCTTATCCTACGAGCAGTACTTC. This gives the protein CASTRGRGLSYEQYF.